A selection of T cell receptor beta chains follows, all from one sample in a study of human T cells and chemical hapten exposure. MiXCR was run by TCRdb on the RACE reads, yielding one entry per CDR3 protein. This sample has 180,000 or so distinct CDR3 sequences, with 20% to 25% found just once. The sequencing here drew on whole blood, taken in connection with sensitization to the hapten diphenylcyclopropenone (DPC). The source of these receptors is a woman aged 45 to 65 with alopecia areata. Some clones in this sample may be carry-over from other donors' samples. CDR3s include the opening cysteine and the closing phenylalanine or tryptophan. A D gene is named only where the DNA matches it firmly. Clone size, where shown, is once, few, many, or a class for clones that have expanded.

size: NA; D: TRBD1; V: TRBV30; J: TRBJ1-2; CDR3: CAWSFRGTGFYGYTF; DNA: TGTGCCTGGAGCTTTCGGGGGACAGGGTTCTATGGCTACACCTTC
size: NA; D: TRBD1; V: TRBV9; J: TRBJ1-1; CDR3: CASSVTGEGEAFF; DNA: TGTGCCAGCAGCGTGACAGGGGAAGGAGAAGCTTTCTTT
size: NA; D: NA; V: TRBV23-1; J: TRBJ2-4; CDR3: CASSRIAKNIQYF; DNA: TGCGCCAGCAGTCGGATCGCCAAAAACATTCAGTACTTC
size: NA; D: NA; V: TRBV9; J: TRBJ1-2; CDR3: CASSVGAESYGYTF; DNA: TGTGCCAGCAGCGTAGGGGCAGAATCATATGGCTACACCTTC
size: NA; D: NA; V: TRBV30; J: TRBJ2-2; CDR3: CAWSAVEEPGELFF; DNA: TGTGCCTGGAGTGCGGTTGAGGAACCCGGGGAGCTGTTTTTT
size: NA; D: NA; V: TRBV29-1; J: TRBJ2-3; CDR3: CSVEDHKDTQYF; DNA: TGCAGCGTTGAAGATCATAAAGATACGCAGTATTTT
size: NA; D: NA; V: TRBV6-2/TRBV6-3; J: TRBJ2-1; CDR3: CASSYSRSDSAPQFF; DNA: TGTGCCAGCAGTTACTCGAGGTCGGACTCCGCACCTCAGTTCTTC
size: NA; D: NA; V: TRBV5-1; J: TRBJ1-1; CDR3: CASSLESMNTEAFF; DNA: TGCGCCAGCAGCTTGGAATCTATGAACACTGAAGCTTTCTTT
size: NA; D: NA; V: TRBV5-1; J: TRBJ1-2; CDR3: CASSFGGSSGGYTF; DNA: TGCGCCAGCAGCTTCGGAGGGAGCTCCGGCGGCTACACCTTC
size: NA; D: TRBD2; V: TRBV6-5; J: TRBJ2-7; CDR3: CASSYSRGEYEQYF; DNA: TGTGCCAGCAGTTACTCCCGGGGGGAGTACGAGCAGTACTTC
size: few; D: NA; V: TRBV6-1; J: TRBJ1-2; CDR3: CASRREDNPNYGYTF; DNA: TGTGCCAGCAGAAGGGAGGATAATCCTAACTATGGCTACACCTTC
size: NA; D: NA; V: TRBV11-2; J: TRBJ1-1; CDR3: CASRITGNTEAFF; DNA: TGTGCCAGCAGAATTACAGGGAACACTGAAGCTTTCTTT
size: few; D: NA; V: TRBV7-8; J: TRBJ1-5; CDR3: CASSLAYRSGNQPQHF; DNA: TGTGCCAGCAGCTTAGCGTACCGTAGCGGCAATCAGCCCCAGCATTTT
size: few; D: NA; V: TRBV5-1; J: TRBJ2-5; CDR3: CASSLEGIQETQYF; DNA: TGCGCCAGCAGCTTGGAGGGTATCCAAGAGACCCAGTACTTC
size: few; D: NA; V: TRBV27; J: TRBJ1-3; CDR3: CASRPSMDPHSGNTIYF; DNA: TGTGCCAGCAGGCCCTCAATGGACCCACACTCTGGAAACACCATATATTTT
size: NA; D: NA; V: TRBV12-3/TRBV12-4; J: TRBJ1-5; CDR3: CASRVSNNQPQHF; DNA: TGTGCCAGCAGGGTGTCCAACAATCAGCCCCAGCATTTT
size: NA; D: TRBD2; V: TRBV20-1; J: TRBJ2-7; CDR3: CSFEALAGNLGYEQYF; DNA: TGCAGTTTCGAGGCACTAGCGGGAAACCTTGGCTACGAGCAGTACTTC
size: NA; D: TRBD1; V: TRBV5-1; J: TRBJ2-2; CDR3: CASTGTANTGELLF; DNA: TGCGCCAGCACCGGGACAGCGAACACCGGGGAGCTGCTTTTT
size: NA; D: NA; V: TRBV10-3; J: TRBJ2-7; CDR3: CAISDAGNPYEQYF; DNA: TGTGCCATCAGTGATGCAGGGAATCCGTACGAGCAGTACTTC
size: NA; D: NA; V: TRBV29-1; J: TRBJ2-3; CDR3: CSVGELASAQYF; DNA: TGCAGCGTAGGCGAACTAGCATCCGCGCAGTATTTT
size: once; D: NA; V: TRBV5-6; J: TRBJ2-3; CDR3: CASSLGSATTDTQYF; DNA: TGTGCCAGCAGCTTGGGTAGCGCCACCACAGATACGCAGTATTTT
size: NA; D: NA; V: TRBV29-1; J: TRBJ1-1; CDR3: CSVIGGGRTEAFF; DNA: TGCAGCGTGATAGGGGGAGGGAGGACTGAAGCTTTCTTT
size: many; D: NA; V: TRBV20-1; J: TRBJ1-1; CDR3: CSARQGNTEAFF; DNA: TGCAGTGCTAGACAGGGGAACACTGAAGCTTTCTTT
size: few; D: TRBD2; V: TRBV3-1; J: TRBJ2-3; CDR3: CASSQPTSPRGADTQYF; DNA: TGTGCCAGCAGCCAACCGACTAGCCCCCGCGGGGCAGATACGCAGTATTTT
size: NA; D: TRBD2; V: TRBV6-4; J: TRBJ2-1; CDR3: CASSVRGTSGKNEQFF; DNA: TGTGCCAGCAGTGTCCGTGGGACTAGCGGGAAAAATGAGCAGTTCTTC
size: NA; D: NA; V: TRBV20-1; J: TRBJ2-1; CDR3: CSASLPVRGSYNEQFF; DNA: TGCAGTGCTAGTCTCCCGGTCCGGGGCTCCTACAATGAGCAGTTCTTC
size: NA; D: NA; V: TRBV7-9; J: TRBJ2-1; CDR3: CASSLSVPSGYNEQFF; DNA: TGTGCCAGCAGCTTATCGGTGCCTAGTGGGTACAATGAGCAGTTCTTC
size: NA; D: NA; V: TRBV7-8; J: TRBJ2-3; CDR3: CASSQTHTDTQYF; DNA: TGTGCCAGCAGCCAGACGCACACAGATACGCAGTATTTT
size: NA; D: NA; V: TRBV12-3/TRBV12-4; J: TRBJ1-1; CDR3: CASSLAGLEEPEAFF; DNA: TGTGCCAGCAGTTTAGCGGGACTCGAGGAGCCTGAAGCTTTCTTT
size: NA; D: NA; V: TRBV20-1; J: TRBJ2-1; CDR3: CSAPSLEEPYNEQFF; DNA: TGCAGTGCTCCGAGCCTGGAGGAGCCCTACAATGAGCAGTTCTTC
size: NA; D: NA; V: TRBV27; J: TRBJ2-7; CDR3: CASIPRQVLNCEQYF; DNA: TGTGCCAGCATCCCGAGACAGGTTCTTAATTGCGAGCAGTACTTC
size: NA; D: TRBD1; V: TRBV27; J: TRBJ2-4; CDR3: CASTTWDRGGNIQYF; DNA: TGTGCCAGCACTACCTGGGACAGGGGGGGCAACATTCAGTACTTC
size: NA; D: TRBD1; V: TRBV6-6; J: TRBJ1-4; CDR3: CASSYRDSRSKLFF; DNA: TGTGCCAGCAGCTACCGGGACAGTCGATCAAAACTGTTTTTT
size: NA; D: NA; V: TRBV29-1; J: TRBJ2-5; CDR3: CSVDVLAHETQYF; DNA: TGCAGCGTTGATGTTCTAGCACACGAGACCCAGTACTTC
size: many; D: NA; V: TRBV29-1; J: TRBJ2-3; CDR3: CSVAFPPGDTQYF; DNA: TGCAGCGTTGCCTTTCCCCCAGGGGATACGCAGTATTTT
size: few; D: NA; V: TRBV7-2; J: TRBJ1-2; CDR3: CASSLGRRPTF; DNA: TGTGCCAGCAGCTTAGGTCGGCGGCCCACCTTC